Listed below are T cell receptor beta chains from one sample, sequenced in a study of blood T cell repertoires in COVID-19. Data came from immunoSEQ multiplex PCR; TCRdb stores just in-frame clones and leaves some out. The sample includes roughly 240,000 clones, approximately 86% of them seen just once. The sequencing input was peripheral blood. All receptors come from a woman aged 25 to 39 who had recovered from COVID-19. CDR3s include the opening cysteine and the closing phenylalanine or tryptophan. The order of the fields is J gene, D gene, V gene, clone size, CDR3 protein, CDR3 DNA. D genes are given only for firm matches. Not all rows give a size; the values are once, few, many and, for expanded clones, a class.

TRBJ2-5 | TRBD1 | TRBV12-3/TRBV12-4 | - | CASSLAGGGTQYF | TGTGCCAGCAGTTTAGCAGGGGGCGGGACCCAGTACTTC
TRBJ2-5 | TRBD2 | TRBV3-1/TRBV3-2 | - | CASSQIGTSGGPRETQYF | TGTGCCAGCAGCCAAATTGGGACTAGCGGGGGGCCAAGAGAGACCCAGTACTTC
TRBJ1-2 | - | TRBV6-1 | - | CASSEAAAGDWYGYTF | TGTGCCAGCAGTGAAGCAGCCGCAGGGGATTGGTATGGCTACACCTTC
TRBJ1-5 | - | TRBV5-1 | - | CASSLAIRGFHSNQPQHF | TGCGCCAGCAGCTTGGCGATTAGGGGTTTTCATAGCAATCAGCCCCAGCATTTT
TRBJ1-5 | - | TRBV19 | - | CASSIRRYSNQPQHF | TGTGCCAGTAGTATAAGGAGGTATAGCAATCAGCCCCAGCATTTT
TRBJ1-3 | - | TRBV5-4 | once | CASSPTREIGNTIYF | TGTGCCAGCAGCCCAACCCGGGAAATCGGAAACACCATATATTTT
TRBJ2-7 | TRBD1 | TRBV30 | - | CAWSVRVGRGIYEQYF | TGTGCCTGGAGTGTACGGGTTGGCAGGGGGATCTACGAGCAGTACTTC
TRBJ2-1 | - | TRBV15 | - | CATSRDRLYNEQFF | TGTGCCACCAGCAGAGACAGGCTATACAATGAGCAGTTCTTC
TRBJ2-1 | - | TRBV9 | - | CASSVAPSVDNEQFF | TGTGCCAGCAGCGTAGCCCCTAGCGTCGACAATGAGCAGTTCTTC
TRBJ1-1 | TRBD1 | TRBV2 | once | CAIQGVVVNTEAFF | TGTGCCATACAGGGGGTTGTTGTGAACACTGAAGCTTTCTTT
TRBJ1-2 | TRBD1 | TRBV7-2 | - | CASSAGTGGYGYTF | TGTGCCAGCAGCGCCGGGACAGGGGGCTATGGCTACACCTTC
TRBJ2-7 | - | TRBV7-9 | once | CASSREIRPYEQYF | TGTGCCAGCAGCCGGGAGATCCGGCCCTACGAGCAGTACTTC
TRBJ2-1 | - | TRBV7-3 | once | CASSLGTISNEQFF | TGTGCCAGCAGCTTAGGGACAATAAGCAATGAGCAGTTCTTC
TRBJ2-2 | TRBD1 | TRBV5-4 | - | CASSRPIQGANTGELFF | TGTGCCAGCAGCCGACCGATACAGGGGGCGAACACCGGGGAGCTGTTTTTT
TRBJ2-3 | - | TRBV12-5 | - | CASGTPTAAGLYTQYF | TGTGCTAGTGGTACCCCTACCGCGGCGGGGCTCTATACGCAGTATTTT
TRBJ1-6 | TRBD1 | TRBV3-1/TRBV3-2 | - | CASSQRDRVISPLHF | TGTGCCAGCAGCCAGAGGGACAGGGTTATTTCACCCCTCCACTTT
TRBJ1-5 | - | TRBV5-1 | - | CASSHTGGDQPQHF | TGCGCCAGCAGCCACACGGGGGGGGATCAGCCCCAGCATTTT
TRBJ1-2 | - | TRBV12-3/TRBV12-4 | - | CASSLGADGYTF | TGTGCCAGCAGTTTAGGTGCAGATGGCTACACCTTC
TRBJ1-3 | - | TRBV9 | - | CASSPRGSGGGNTIYF | TGTGCCAGCAGCCCGAGGGGGTCGGGTGGTGGAAACACCATATATTTT
TRBJ1-1 | TRBD1 | TRBV2 | once | CASSEILQGAEAFF | TGTGCCAGCAGTGAAATCCTACAGGGGGCTGAAGCTTTCTTT
TRBJ2-5 | - | TRBV10-3 | - | CAISDPGAIETQYF | TGTGCCATCAGTGACCCGGGTGCCATAGAGACCCAGTACTTC
TRBJ1-1 | - | TRBV19 | few | CASKSEGYTEAFF | TGTGCCAGTAAATCGGAGGGTTACACTGAAGCTTTCTTT
TRBJ2-2 | TRBD1 | TRBV7-6 | - | CASSSGQGVHRTGELFF | TGTGCCAGCAGCTCGGGACAGGGGGTACACCGCACCGGGGAGCTGTTTTTT
TRBJ1-1 | - | TRBV19 | - | CASFRGGLSTEAFF | TGTGCCAGTTTTCGGGGGGGGCTGAGCACTGAAGCTTTCTTT
TRBJ2-7 | TRBD1 | TRBV7-2 | - | CASSFYRTGNYEQYF | TGTGCCAGCAGCTTCTATCGGACAGGGAACTACGAGCAGTACTTC
TRBJ2-1 | TRBD2 | TRBV27 | - | CASTFGRGSYNEQFF | TGTGCCAGCACCTTCGGGAGGGGCTCCTACAATGAGCAGTTCTTC
TRBJ2-1 | - | TRBV20-1 | - | CSGWTVGEQFF | TGCAGTGGTTGGACTGTCGGGGAGCAGTTCTTC
TRBJ2-5 | TRBD1 | TRBV19 | once | CASSIRTGREETQYF | TGTGCCAGTAGTATTAGGACAGGGCGGGAAGAGACCCAGTACTTC
TRBJ2-2 | - | TRBV7-2 | - | CASSFNFGELFF | TGTGCCAGCAGCTTTAATTTCGGGGAGCTGTTTTTT
TRBJ1-2 | - | TRBV5-1 | - | CASSFGGMNGYTF | TGCGCCAGCAGCTTCGGCGGGATGAATGGCTACACCTTC
TRBJ1-1 | TRBD1 | TRBV2 | - | CASKFGTETMNTEAFF | TGTGCCAGCAAGTTCGGGACAGAAACTATGAACACTGAAGCTTTCTTT
TRBJ1-4 | TRBD1 | TRBV15 | - | CATSRDLGTGWEKLFF | TGTGCCACCAGCAGAGACCTCGGGACAGGGTGGGAAAAACTGTTTTTT
TRBJ2-7 | - | TRBV2 | - | CASTIYLRSYEQYF | TGTGCCAGCACCATCTATCTCCGCTCCTACGAGCAGTACTTC
TRBJ1-3 | - | TRBV30 | - | CAWTSSGNTIYF | TGTGCCTGGACTAGCTCTGGAAACACCATATATTTT
TRBJ1-6 | - | TRBV3-1/TRBV3-2 | - | CASSPGAFNSPLHF | TGTGCCAGCAGCCCAGGGGCATTTAATTCACCCCTCCACTTT
TRBJ1-3 | - | TRBV19 | - | CASSTRQLKAGNTIYF | TGTGCCAGTAGTACAAGACAACTCAAGGCGGGAAACACCATATATTTT
TRBJ1-6 | - | TRBV15 | many | CATSRDRVEPLHF | TGTGCCACCAGCAGAGACAGGGTGGAACCCCTCCACTTT
TRBJ2-3 | - | TRBV28 | - | CASSPIDSTTDTQYF | TGTGCCAGCAGTCCTATTGACTCTACCACAGATACGCAGTATTTT
TRBJ1-2 | TRBD1 | TRBV6-5 | - | CASSYGQGGGYGYTF | TGTGCCAGCAGTTACGGCCAGGGGGGCGGTTATGGCTACACCTTC
TRBJ1-5 | - | TRBV6-2/TRBV6-3 | - | CASSYSILGVQPQHF | TGTGCCAGCAGTTACTCGATCCTAGGGGTCCAGCCCCAGCATTTT
TRBJ2-2 | TRBD2 | TRBV5-1 | - | CASSQEPTSFPGELFF | TGCGCCAGCAGCCAAGAGCCGACTAGCTTCCCCGGGGAGCTGTTTTTT
TRBJ1-2 | TRBD1 | TRBV6-5 | - | CASRQGYGYTF | TGTGCCAGCAGACAGGGGTATGGCTACACCTTC
TRBJ2-6 | TRBD2 | TRBV2 | - | CASSPTPGLRPSGANVLTF | TGTGCCAGCAGTCCTACGCCGGGACTACGCCCTTCTGGGGCCAACGTCCTGACTTTC
TRBJ1-3 | - | TRBV19 | few | CASSMQGSGNTIYF | TGTGCCAGTAGTATGCAGGGCTCGGGAAACACCATATATTTT
TRBJ2-2 | - | TRBV5-1 | - | CASSLARSNTGELFF | TGCGCCAGCAGCTTGGCGCGGTCGAACACCGGGGAGCTGTTTTTT
TRBJ1-2 | TRBD1 | TRBV3-1/TRBV3-2 | - | CASSLTGDNYGYTF | TGTGCCAGCAGTCTGACAGGGGATAACTATGGCTACACCTTC
TRBJ1-1 | - | TRBV3-1/TRBV3-2 | - | CASSQEYGGTEAFF | TGTGCCAGCAGCCAGGAATACGGGGGTACTGAAGCTTTCTTT